This T cell receptor beta chain was captured in a study of CD8 T cells in Susac syndrome. Between the trimmed V and J ends, which lost 1 base and 5 bases, there was a span of 10 bases. Germline CDR1 SGHRS, CDR2 YFSETQ. The CDR3 sequence is 14 residues long. An amount of RNA that ranged from about 0.45 to 1 ug was reverse transcribed with random hexamers. From the immunoSEQ multiplex PCR reads, TCRdb called clonotypes with MiXCR, one entry per CDR3 protein. The sample lists tens of thousands of distinct CDR3 sequences; 85% to 95% were seen once. This receptor was identified in a human donor with Susac syndrome. The chain recombines TRBV5-1 with TRBJ2-1; a possible D gene is TRBD1 (6 bases). Sequencing was carried out using CD4+ T cells from PBMCs. CDR3 DNA sequence: TGCGCCAGCAGCTTGACAGGGTGGGACAATGAGCAGTTCTTC. This codes for CASSLTGWDNEQFF.